This T cell receptor beta chain was captured by sequencing in a study of blood T cell repertoires in COVID-19. Measured with immunoSEQ multiplex PCR; TCRdb has only the in-frame clones, and not every one. The sample includes a few hundred thousand clones, less than 90% seen only once; the top ten take under 2%. Per germline, CDR1 PRHDT and CDR2 FYEKMQ (reference sequence). Between the trimmed V and J ends, which lost 5 bases and 6 bases, there was a span of 8 bases. The CDR3 is 12 residues long. The sequenced sample consisted of peripheral blood. The clonotype was recovered from a middle-aged man with active or convalescent COVID-19. The V and J genes are TRBV13 and TRBJ1-5; D not certain. This chain's CDR3 is CASSSGSQPQHF. The CDR3, as DNA: TGTGCCAGCAGCAGCGGGTCTCAGCCCCAGCATTTT. The full variable domain, completed using reference TRBV13 and TRBJ1-5, is AAGVIQSPRHLIKEKRETATLKCYPIPRHDTVYWYQQGPGQDPQFLISFYEKMQSDKGSIPDRFSAQQFSDYHSELNMSSLELGDSALYFCASSSGSQPQHFGDGTRLSIL.